Detailed here is one T cell receptor (beta chain). The germline V gene has CDR1 LNHDA and CDR2 SQIVND (reference sequence). V gave up 7 bases and J gave up 5 bases, with 14 bases separating them. The CDR3 has 13 amino acids. This sample was included in a study of T cell changes during pregnancy in multiple sclerosis. Profiled with immunoSEQ multiplex PCR; TCRdb holds only in-frame clones, not every one. The table has approximately 71,000 clones, roughly 89% seen once. The chain recombines TRBV19 with TRBJ1-2; D not certain. The source material was peripheral blood, sampled in the second trimester of pregnancy. This TCR came from a female donor with multiple sclerosis, enrolled in a pregnancy study. The CDR3 reads CASKRKGEYGYTF. Here the CDR3 DNA reads TGTGCCAGTAAGAGAAAGGGAGAGTATGGCTACACCTTC.